The present T cell receptor (beta chain) was sequenced within a study of T-cell reconstitution after alpha-beta-depleted transplantation in children. The CDR3 covers 14 residues. V was clipped by 0 bases and J by 5 bases, with 13 bases between them. The germline gives CDR1 DFQATT, CDR2 SNEGSKA (reference sequence). Unique molecular identifiers were used to barcode this TCRbeta library. Each CDR3 protein gets one entry after TCRdb re-called the PCR reads with MiXCR. The sample has a few hundred thousand distinct CDR3 sequences; roughly 22% are singletons. Many counts were recorded for this clonotype. The chain recombines TRBV20-1 with TRBJ2-5; D uncertain. This clonotype originated in a human donor who donated a stem cell graft to a child with acute myeloid leukemia. The material sequenced was PBMCs from the stem cell graft donor, taken from the stem cell graft. CDR3 in DNA: TGCAGTGCTAGAGATTTGAAGAGGTTGGAGACCCAGTACTTC. Its translation is CSARDLKRLETQYF.